One and the same sample provided the 9 T cell receptor beta chains below, sequenced in a study of blood T cell repertoires in COVID-19. Here immunoSEQ multiplex PCR was the method, and the copy in TCRdb shows in-frame clones only, minus some. The top ten hold 5.5% to 7.5% of the sample, which has 140,000 to 150,000 clones, roughly 84% seen once. Sequencing was done on a sample of PBMCs or T cells enriched from blood (not recorded which). These TCRs come from a woman aged 45-65 years who had been exposed to COVID-19.

V gene TRBV6-1 combines with J gene TRBJ2-7; the match to TRBD1 covers 7 bases. The CDR3 runs to 14 residues. Per the germline V gene, CDR1 is MNHNS and CDR2 is SASEGT. After removal of 0 bases from V and 6 bases from J, the junction contained 5 bases not matched to a gene. The CDR3, as DNA: TGTGCCAGCAGTGAAGCAGGACAGGTCCCCGAGCAGTACTTC. It yields the protein CASSEAGQVPEQYF.

This clone was observed once. CDR3 nucleotide sequence: TGTGCCAGCAGCCAAGAGGACAGAGTATTTCAGCCCCAGCATTTT. Protein product: CASSQEDRVFQPQHF. The chain joins TRBV4-2 to TRBJ1-5; tentative D call: TRBD1 (6 bases). Per the germline V gene, CDR1 is LGHNA and CDR2 is YNFKEQ. The CDR3 is made up of 15 amino acids. Trimming left V 0 bases short and J 6 bases short, with 12 bases between.

The gene calls are TRBV5-4 and TRBJ2-7; 7 bases align to TRBD2. Trimming cost V 2 bases and J 3 bases; bases outside gene matches: 11. CDR3 length equals 16 residues. In germline, CDR1 is SGHNT, CDR2 YYREEE (reference sequence). CDR3 DNA: TGTGCCAGCAGCTTCCCCAAAGGGAAGCGGGGCTACGAGCAGTACTTC. Residues: CASSFPKGKRGYEQYF.

The chain links TRBV5-1 to TRBJ2-1; TRBD2 matches 10 bases. The V gene's germline CDR1 is SGHRS and CDR2 YFSETQ. V was clipped by 5 bases and J by 2 bases; unmatched bases: 7. The CDR3 spans 16 residues. In nucleotides, the CDR3 is TGCGCCAGCAGACCAACTAGCGGGGCCCCCTACAATGAGCAGTTCTTC. This translates into CASRPTSGAPYNEQFF. Complete variable domain (other parts from reference TRBV5-1 and TRBJ2-1): KAGVTQTPRYLIKTRGQQVTLSCSPISGHRSVSWYQQTPGQGLQFLFEYFSETQRNKGNFPGRFSGRQFSNSRSEMNVSTLELGDSALYLCASRPTSGAPYNEQFFGPGTRLTVL.

In this sample, this clone turned up once. J is TRBJ2-1 and V is TRBV11-2, with 8 bases aligning to TRBD1. The CDR3 consists of 15 residues. Germline CDR1 is SGHAT and CDR2 is FQNNGV. The J segment lost 10 bases and the V segment lost 5 bases, leaving 13 bases of the junction unmatched. The CDR3 sequence is CASSPNLGQGKEQFF. In nucleotides, the CDR3 is TGTGCCAGCAGCCCTAACCTCGGACAGGGTAAAGAGCAGTTCTTC.

A single count supports this clone. This chain uses TRBV9 with TRBJ1-6, with D unresolved. The CDR3 contains 16 residues. Germline V gives CDR1 SGDLS, CDR2 YYNGEE. The V and J ends lost 4 bases and 7 bases respectively, with 18 bases between them. The CDR3 protein is CASSRYDGGLNSPLHF. The CDR3, as DNA: TGTGCCAGCAGCCGCTATGATGGAGGGTTGAATTCACCCCTCCACTTT.

V gene TRBV4-1 combines with J gene TRBJ1-2; 9 nucleotides align to TRBD1. V dropped 0 bases and J dropped 7; count of bases not matched to a gene: 6. The V gene's germline CDR1 is MGHRA and CDR2 YSYEKL. There are 15 residues in the CDR3. CDR3 sequence reads: CASSQERGQGAGYTF. CDR3 DNA: TGCGCCAGCAGCCAAGAGAGGGGACAGGGCGCTGGCTACACCTTC.

The chain recombines TRBV9 with TRBJ1-1, with D possibly being TRBD1 (5 bases). Trimming cost V 0 bases and J 4 bases, with 10 bases left between them. The CDR3 totals 14 residues. CDR1 SGDLS and CDR2 YYNGEE come from the germline V gene. The CDR3 is CASSVVPGSTEAFF. The CDR3, as DNA: TGTGCCAGCAGCGTAGTCCCAGGGTCCACTGAAGCTTTCTTT. The whole variable domain, filled in from reference TRBV9 and TRBJ1-1, reads DSGVTQTPKHLITATGQRVTLRCSPRSGDLSVYWYQQSLDQGLQFLIQYYNGEERAKGNILERFSAQQFPDLHSELNLSSLELGDSALYFCASSVVPGSTEAFFGQGTRLTVV.

The chain links TRBV5-8 to TRBJ1-5; D perhaps matches TRBD1 (5 bases). CDR1 is SGHTS and CDR2 is YDEGEE in the germline V gene. The CDR3 spans 13 residues. The V end lost 4 bases, the J end lost 5 bases, and 10 bases lay between the germline ends. CDR3 sequence (DNA): TGTGCCAGCAGCCGGGGGAGGCATCAGCCCCAGCATTTT. Protein sequence: CASSRGRHQPQHF.